This TCR beta chain comes out of a study of CD8 T cells in ankylosing spondylitis. Broader study findings: Ankylosing spondylitis blood seemed to carry a telltale TCR beta motif made of several highly homologous variants. Clones linked to disease were reported to show significant enrichment in matched ankylosing spondylitis synovial fluid. Before this, some motif variants had been reported in reactive arthritis synovial fluid and blood.

For this clonotype: No antigen is known for it.

Making use of molecular barcodes, quantitative 5'-RACE generated TCR beta libraries. TCRdb redid the calling of the 5' RACE reads with MiXCR, one entry per CDR3 protein. The table records 350,000 to 450,000 distinct CDR3 sequences, 20% to 25% of them present only once. V lost 3 bases and J 4 bases, leaving 9 bases between the germline ends. The CDR3 has 13 residues. CDR1 and CDR2 (germline): MGHRA, YSYEKL. The TCR sequence derives from a male donor with ankylosing spondylitis or in good health (not recorded which). The chain carries TRBV4-1 and TRBJ1-1, with no clear D. Sequenced sample: blood, either unsorted or a sorted T cell fraction (not recorded which). For the CDR3, the DNA is TGCGCCAGCAGCCAGACGAGATTCACTGAAGCTTTCTTT. Protein sequence: CASSQTRFTEAFF.